These T cell receptor beta chains were read from a single sample in a study of blood T cell repertoires in COVID-19. This table comes from immunoSEQ multiplex PCR, and its TCRdb copy is limited to in-frame clones, with some not included. The sample has fewer than 250,000 clones; around four fifths are singletons. What was sequenced was peripheral blood. The receptors originated from a man aged 50 or older with acute or convalescent COVID-19. The CDR3 runs from the conserved cysteine through the conserved F or W. D genes are given only for firm matches. Clone size, where shown, is once, few, many, or a class for clones that have expanded.

size	J	V	D	CDR3	DNA
-	TRBJ1-1	TRBV2	-	CASSEGRGNTEAFF	TGTGCCAGCAGTGAAGGAAGAGGGAACACTGAAGCTTTCTTT
few	TRBJ2-7	TRBV12-3/TRBV12-4	-	CASRPRGTSEQYF	TGTGCCAGCAGGCCCAGGGGAACGAGCGAGCAGTACTTC
-	TRBJ1-1	TRBV30	-	CAWSQDSPTEAFF	TGTGCCTGGAGCCAAGACAGCCCCACTGAAGCTTTCTTT
-	TRBJ1-2	TRBV9	TRBD1	CASTIGTGTLTNYGYTF	TGTGCCAGCACTATTGGGACAGGGACTCTTACTAACTATGGCTACACCTTC
-	TRBJ2-3	TRBV24-1	TRBD1	CATSDPTGRVDTQYF	TGTGCCACCAGTGATCCGACAGGGAGAGTAGATACGCAGTATTTT
-	TRBJ2-1	TRBV3-1/TRBV3-2	TRBD2	CASSLTSGRANEQFF	TGTGCCAGCAGCCTGACTAGCGGGAGGGCGAATGAGCAGTTCTTC
-	TRBJ2-7	TRBV5-6	-	CASSLISFREQGAYEQYF	TGTGCCAGCAGCTTGATATCATTCCGGGAACAGGGAGCCTACGAGCAGTACTTC
-	TRBJ2-5	TRBV5-6	-	CASSFWAARETQYF	TGTGCCAGCAGCTTCTGGGCCGCAAGGGAGACCCAGTACTTC
-	TRBJ1-5	TRBV3-1/TRBV3-2	-	CASSQDLRGTQPQHF	TGTGCCAGCAGCCAAGATTTACGGGGTACTCAGCCCCAGCATTTT
once	TRBJ2-1	TRBV7-8	-	CASSLESIRDEQFF	TGTGCCAGCAGCTTGGAATCCATTCGGGATGAGCAGTTCTTC
-	TRBJ2-7	TRBV5-4	TRBD2	CASSPGGESRWEQYF	TGTGCCAGCAGCCCCGGGGGGGAGTCCCGGTGGGAGCAGTACTTC
-	TRBJ1-4	TRBV6-5	TRBD1	CASSSGQGVEKLFF	TGTGCCAGCAGTTCTGGACAGGGGGTTGAAAAACTGTTTTTT
-	TRBJ2-2	TRBV7-6	TRBD1	CASSSQGRGLGGELFF	TGTGCCAGCAGCTCACAGGGTAGGGGGCTCGGCGGGGAGCTGTTTTTT
once	TRBJ1-6	TRBV6-5	TRBD1	CASSRQGARPLHF	TGTGCCAGCAGTCGACAGGGGGCTCGGCCCCTCCACTTT
-	TRBJ1-1	TRBV6-6	-	CASTDRGMGTEAFF	TGTGCCAGCACGGATAGGGGGATGGGTACTGAAGCTTTCTTT
-	TRBJ2-7	TRBV28	TRBD2	CASSSLTGTSGVLSLEQYF	TGTGCCAGCAGTTCCCTAACCGGGACTAGCGGGGTTTTATCTCTCGAGCAGTACTTC
-	TRBJ2-1	TRBV15	TRBD2	CATSREGSSGRAREQFF	TGTGCCACCAGCAGAGAGGGGAGTAGCGGGAGGGCACGTGAGCAGTTCTTC
-	TRBJ2-2	TRBV5-1	-	CASSLNRATGELFF	TGCGCCAGCAGCTTGAACAGGGCCACCGGGGAGCTGTTTTTT
-	TRBJ2-7	TRBV5-5	TRBD2	CASSLASGTYEQYF	TGTGCCAGCAGCTTGGCTAGCGGGACTTACGAGCAGTACTTC
-	TRBJ2-7	TRBV6-5	TRBD2	CASSYGLAGSYEQYF	TGTGCCAGCAGTTACGGACTAGCGGGGTCCTACGAGCAGTACTTC
-	TRBJ1-2	TRBV29-1	TRBD1	CSVDAADRSASYGYTF	TGCAGCGTTGATGCCGCGGACAGGTCGGCTTCCTATGGCTACACCTTC
-	TRBJ2-7	TRBV30	-	CAWSPGRGAYEQYF	TGTGCCTGGAGCCCTGGCAGGGGAGCCTACGAGCAGTACTTC
-	TRBJ2-7	TRBV30	-	CAWNDRQLAYEQYF	TGTGCCTGGAACGACAGACAACTCGCCTACGAGCAGTACTTC
-	TRBJ1-1	TRBV2	-	CASSGLRQRTEAFF	TGTGCCAGCAGTGGCCTGCGTCAGCGGACTGAAGCTTTCTTT
few	TRBJ1-1	TRBV11-2	TRBD1	CASSLRFYYRTGETEAFF	TGTGCCAGCAGCTTACGATTTTATTATAGGACAGGGGAAACTGAAGCTTTCTTT
-	TRBJ2-1	TRBV9	TRBD2	CASSVEIAGSYNEQFF	TGTGCCAGCAGCGTAGAAATAGCGGGCTCCTACAATGAGCAGTTCTTC
-	TRBJ2-2	TRBV6-5	TRBD1	CASSYEGAMTGELFF	TGTGCCAGCAGTTATGAGGGGGCAATGACCGGGGAGCTGTTTTTT
-	TRBJ2-3	TRBV12-3/TRBV12-4	-	CASSPDWGDTQYF	TGTGCCAGCAGCCCCGACTGGGGCGATACGCAGTATTTT
-	TRBJ2-5	TRBV21-1	-	CASSLGRARLRLETQYF	TGTGCCAGCAGCCTAGGGAGGGCGAGATTAAGGTTGGAGACCCAGTACTTC
-	TRBJ1-2	TRBV10-3	-	CAISEFVPRGYTF	TGTGCCATCAGTGAGTTCGTCCCACGGGGCTACACCTTC
-	TRBJ1-4	TRBV5-1	-	CASRGRDNEKLFF	TGCGCCAGCAGAGGCAGGGATAATGAAAAACTGTTTTTT